Shown below are 8 T cell receptor beta chains from a single sample sequenced in a study of blood T cell repertoires in COVID-19. Some clones are missing from TCRdb's copy, which holds only in-frame ones; the method was immunoSEQ multiplex PCR. Of around 700,000 clones listed, just under 90% are singletons. Sequenced sample: peripheral blood. The receptors originated from a woman younger than 30 with acute or convalescent COVID-19.

This clone was counted only a few times. The rearrangement joins TRBV6-6 to TRBJ1-1, with D hard to call. Between the trimmed V and J ends, which lost 5 bases and 7 bases, there was a span of 8 bases. The germline gives CDR1 MNHNY, CDR2 SVGAGI (reference sequence). CDR3 length equals 11 residues. The CDR3 region has the DNA TGTGCCAGCAGTCCGGGGAGTGAAGCTTTCTTT. Its translation is CASSPGSEAFF.

The CDR3 is CASRAEDTGELFF. CDR3 DNA sequence: TGTGCCAGCAGGGCCGAGGACACCGGGGAGCTGTTTTTT. The chain recombines TRBV7-8 with TRBJ2-2; the D is unclear. The V gene's germline CDR1 is SGHVS and CDR2 FQNEAQ. V was shortened by 6 bases and J by 3 bases, with 8 bases between the two germline ends. The CDR3 runs to 13 residues.

This clone was observed once. Other nucleotide sequences from this sample produce the same CDR3. The CDR3 region has the DNA TGTGCCAGCAGTCCGCAGGGAGGCTATGGCTACACCTTC. This gives the protein CASSPQGGYGYTF. The chain carries TRBV12-3 or TRBV12-4 and TRBJ1-2; TRBD1 is a possible D gene (5 bases). CDR3 size: 13 residues. Trimming cost V 5 bases and J 4 bases, with 11 bases left between them.

V usage is TRBV6-5 and J usage is TRBJ1-1; a possible D gene is TRBD1 (6 bases). From germline, CDR1 is MNHEY and CDR2 SVGAGI. This CDR3 has 13 residues. V was cut by 7 bases and J by 6 bases, with 15 bases left in between. The CDR3 DNA sequence: TGTGCCAGCACCTTCCAGGGGAGTTCTGAAGCTTTCTTT. Translated, it gives CASTFQGSSEAFF.

This clone has a handful of counts. The gene calls are TRBV10-2 and TRBJ1-5, with 11 bases matching TRBD1. The length of the CDR3 is 15 residues. In germline, CDR1 is WSHSY, CDR2 SAAADI. V gave up 6 bases and J gave up 3 bases; unmatched junction bases: 4. This CDR3 reads CASRGTGGFNQPQHF. For the CDR3, the DNA is TGCGCCAGCAGGGGGACAGGGGGTTTCAATCAGCCCCAGCATTTT.

A remark on this clone: The sample has other DNA sequences that encode this CDR3 too. This chain connects TRBV19 to TRBJ1-1; D is ambiguous. Trimming shortened V by 2 bases and J by 1 base, and 5 bases separated the two germline ends. Germline V gene data show CDR1 as LNHDA and CDR2 as SQIVND (reference sequence). The CDR3 length is 13 residues. The CDR3 DNA is TGTGCCAGTAGTATACGAGGGAACACTGAAGCTTTCTTT. Its translation: CASSIRGNTEAFF.

The V call is TRBV4-1, the J call TRBJ2-7, with D perhaps TRBD2 (6 bases). The germline gives CDR1 MGHRA, CDR2 YSYEKL. Between the trimmed V and J ends, which lost 1 base and 4 bases, there was a span of 14 bases. This CDR3 comprises 15 residues. DNA for the CDR3: TGCGCCAGCAGCCAAGTTGGGGGGAGGCGATACGAGCAGTACTTC. It specifies CASSQVGGRRYEQYF.

The count of this clone is one. The V gene is TRBV4-3, the J gene TRBJ1-2; 8 nucleotides agree with TRBD1. The CDR3 has 17 amino acids. Germline CDR1 and CDR2: LGHNA and YSLEER. Trimming removed 4 bases from V and 8 bases from J; junction bases left unmatched: 18. The CDR3, as DNA: TGCGCCAGCAGCCTCGAGGCAACGGGGACAGGCTTTTTGGGCTACACCTTC. It yields the protein CASSLEATGTGFLGYTF.